These 23 T cell receptor beta chains were all obtained from the same sample, sequenced in a study of T cells in Graves' hyperthyroidism and ophthalmopathy. Amplified regions were TCR beta CDR3 sequences from RNA transcripts. TCR CDR3 underwent first-round RT-PCR with the HTBI primer set. A single record per CDR3 protein comes from TCRdb applying MiXCR to the multiplex PCR reads. Of more than 450,000 distinct CDR3 sequences in the sample, 15% to 20% are singletons; the top ten hold 40% to 50%. Sequences were obtained from blood. The receptors derive from a man between 35 and 55 years old with Graves' ophthalmopathy.

The J gene is TRBJ2-2, the V gene TRBV9, with D perhaps matching TRBD1 or TRBD2 (6 bases each). The CDR3 extends over 15 amino acids. Per germline, CDR1 SGDLS and CDR2 YYNGEE. Deletions cut 3 bases from V and 4 bases from J, with 13 bases between. The CDR3 nucleotides read TGTGCCAGCAGCGGCGTCGGGGGCGGCACCGGGGAGCTGTTTTTT. This sequence encodes CASSGVGGGTGELFF.

This clonotype was detected only a few times. V and J are TRBV10-3 and TRBJ1-2; no clear D. This CDR3 has 13 amino acids. CDR1 and CDR2 (germline): ENHRY, SYGVKD. Trimming stripped 3 bases from V and 6 bases from J, with 11 bases between. In DNA, the CDR3 is TGTGCCATCAGTGATATAGGTAAAAATGGCTACACCTTC. It codes for CAISDIGKNGYTF.

The rearrangement uses TRBV9 and TRBJ1-2; D perhaps matches TRBD1 (5 bases). Looked up from germline, CDR1 is SGDLS and CDR2 is YYNGEE. Trimming removed 3 bases at V and 5 bases at J, with 14 bases between. The CDR3 totals 14 residues. This CDR3 is CASSGQSGAYGYTF. The CDR3 bases are TGTGCCAGCAGCGGGCAGTCCGGGGCTTATGGCTACACCTTC. The entire variable domain, with the rest obtained from reference TRBV9 and TRBJ1-2, is as follows: DSGVTQTPKHLITATGQRVTLRCSPRSGDLSVYWYQQSLDQGLQFLIQYYNGEERAKGNILERFSAQQFPDLHSELNLSSLELGDSALYFCASSGQSGAYGYTFGSGTRLTVV.

This clonotype was counted ten times or more. The chain uses TRBV28 and TRBJ2-7; D is unclear. CDR3 length equals 14 residues. Trimming removed 4 bases at V and 5 bases at J, with 15 bases between. Germline-derived CDR1 and CDR2 are MDHEN and SYDVKM. CDR3 nucleotides: TGTGCCAGCAGTTCACAAACGAGTCCCCACGAGCAGTACTTC. It translates to CASSSQTSPHEQYF.

V is TRBV19 and J is TRBJ1-5, with D tentatively TRBD1 (5 bases). The ends were cut back, 5 bases at V and 7 bases at J, with 18 bases in the middle. Germline V gene lookup returns CDR1 LNHDA and CDR2 SQIVND (reference sequence). The CDR3 runs 15 residues. The CDR3 protein is CASSPGGRVGQPQHF. DNA of the CDR3: TGTGCCAGTAGTCCGGGGGGTCGGGTAGGCCAGCCCCAGCATTTT.

The V call is TRBV9, the J call TRBJ2-1, with 11 bases identical to TRBD2. V lost 0 bases, J lost 7 bases, and 3 bases stayed unmatched. The CDR3 consists of 15 residues. CDR1 is SGDLS and CDR2 is YYNGEE in the germline V gene. CDR3 sequence (DNA): TGTGCCAGCAGCGTAGAGACTAGCGGGGTAAATGAGCAGTTCTTC. It yields the protein CASSVETSGVNEQFF.

Ten or more counts support this clonotype. The chain carries TRBV2 and TRBJ1-2; TRBD1 matches at 7 bases. Germline values: CDR1 SNHLY, CDR2 FYNNEI. This CDR3 spans 14 amino acids. V was clipped by 6 bases and J by 6 bases; unmatched bases: 10. The CDR3 DNA reads TGTGCCAGCAGCCGCTTCGACAGGGAGAATGGCTACACCTTC. Its translation is CASSRFDRENGYTF.

This clonotype was recorded at least ten times. The V call is TRBV12-3 or TRBV12-4, the J call TRBJ2-7; D call uncertain. The V gene lost 7 bases and the J gene lost 3 bases, with 16 bases spanning the gap. The CDR3 consists of 14 residues. CDR3 sequence: CASTPDLGRYEQYF. The CDR3 bases are TGTGCCAGCACCCCGGATTTGGGCCGCTACGAGCAGTACTTC.

About this clonotype: A single base separates this from a much larger clone, so it may be a read error. The chain couples TRBV13 to TRBJ1-1, with 10 bases matching TRBD1. V was clipped by 0 bases and J by 4 bases; unmatched bases: 2. CDR3 length: 15 amino acids. The germline CDR1 and CDR2 sequences are PRHDT and FYEKMQ (reference sequence). CDR3 sequence (DNA): TGTGCCAGCAGCTTAGGTCGGACAGGGGGCACTGAAGCTTTCTTT. It specifies CASSLGRTGGTEAFF.

This clonotype was recorded many times. The genes are TRBV3-2 and TRBJ2-3; TRBD2 reflects the table's D call only, with no check against the DNA. TRBV3-2 counts as a pseudogene. The CDR3 has 16 amino acids. The CDR3 DNA reads TGTGCCAGCATCATAGCGGGAGTCGCCTGGACAGATACGCAGTATTTT. This sequence encodes CASIIAGVAWTDTQYF.

This clonotype occurred once. This rearrangement joins TRBV6-1 to TRBJ1-3, with D uncertain. V was clipped by 5 bases and J by 0 bases, with 11 bases between them. This CDR3 contains 15 residues. Germline lookup yields CDR1 MNHNS and CDR2 SASEGT. The CDR3, as DNA: TGTGCCAGCAGTCGCCACCCAGACTCTGGAAACACCATATATTTT. The encoded protein is CASSRHPDSGNTIYF.

This chain links TRBV12-3 or TRBV12-4 with TRBJ2-2, with D possibly being TRBD2 (6 bases). V lost 3 bases, J lost 2 bases, and 16 bases lay in between. CDR3 length equals 17 residues. The chain's CDR3 is CASSLAWGGVNTGELFF. Written as DNA, the CDR3 is TGTGCCAGCAGTTTGGCCTGGGGCGGGGTCAACACCGGGGAGCTGTTTTTT.

This clonotype has at least ten counts. The rearrangement links TRBV6-1 to TRBJ2-3; 11 positions agree with TRBD2. V lost 0 bases to trimming and J lost 4 bases; unmatched junction nucleotides: 0. The CDR3 is 15 residues long. Germline CDR1 reads MNHNS; CDR2 reads SASEGT. CDR3: CASSEATSGADTQYF. The CDR3 DNA sequence: TGTGCCAGCAGTGAAGCGACTAGCGGGGCAGATACGCAGTATTTT.

This clonotype was seen more than once but under ten times. The genes are TRBV5-8 and TRBJ2-5; the D gene is possibly TRBD1 (6 bases). From germline, CDR1 is SGHTS and CDR2 YDEGEE. V was pared by 0 bases and J by 5 bases, with 17 bases between. The CDR3 contains 16 residues. The CDR3 DNA sequence: TGTGCCAGCAGCTTGGGATACAGGGACGAGAAGGAGACCCAGTACTTC. It encodes CASSLGYRDEKETQYF.

This clonotype has ten or more counts. The chain uses TRBV30 and TRBJ1-5; D gene unclear. The CDR3 consists of 15 residues. V was shortened by 3 bases and J by 0 bases, with 12 bases between the two germline ends. Germline CDR1 and CDR2: GTSNPN and SVGIG (reference sequence). As DNA, the CDR3 is TGTGCCTGGAGCCCGCCTACCGTTAGCAATCAGCCCCAGCATTTT. Translated: CAWSPPTVSNQPQHF.

This clonotype occurred many times. The chain has TRBV3-1 and TRBJ2-2; perhaps TRBD2 as D (7 bases). The CDR3 totals 17 residues. Trimming took off 3 bases at V and 0 bases at J, with 14 bases between the two ends. Germline V gene lookup returns CDR1 LGHDT and CDR2 YNNKEL (reference sequence). CDR3 sequence: CASSHLREGANTGELFF. CDR3 coding DNA: TGTGCCAGCAGCCATCTAAGGGAGGGGGCGAACACCGGGGAGCTGTTTTTT. Combining the CDR3 with reference TRBV3-1 and TRBJ2-2 gives the whole variable domain DTAVSQTPKYLVTQMGNDKSIKCEQNLGHDTMYWYKQDSKKFLKIMFSYNNKELIINETVPNRFSPKSPDKAHLNLHINSLELGDSAVYFCASSHLREGANTGELFFGEGSRLTVL.

The sample holds many counts of this clonotype. The V gene is TRBV3-1, the J gene TRBJ2-1, with 13 bases fitting TRBD2. Germline values: CDR1 LGHDT, CDR2 YNNKEL (reference sequence). There are 16 residues in the CDR3. J was trimmed by 4 bases and V by 5 bases; bases with no gene match: 5. The CDR3 spells CASSARLAGGYNEQFF. The CDR3 coding sequence is TGTGCCAGCAGCGCAAGACTAGCGGGGGGTTACAATGAGCAGTTCTTC.

Many counts were recorded for this clonotype. J is TRBJ2-7 and V is TRBV18; no definite D call. CDR1 and CDR2 (germline): KGHSH, LQKENI. The V gene lost 0 bases and the J gene lost 0 bases, with 12 bases spanning the gap. The CDR3 spans 16 residues. The CDR3 nucleotides are TGTGCCAGCTCACCACCGGGGTTGGCTTCCTCCTACGAGCAGTACTTC. This sequence encodes CASSPPGLASSYEQYF.

This clonotype was seen a handful of times. The rearrangement uses TRBV2 and TRBJ2-5; maybe TRBD2 (5 bases). This CDR3 is 14 amino acids long. V shed 7 bases and J shed 10 bases, with 22 bases lying between them. In germline, CDR1 is SNHLY, CDR2 FYNNEI. CDR3 bases: TGTGCCAGCATGAGACGGGAAGGTAGAGACGACCAGTACTTC. Translation gives CASMRREGRDDQYF.

The V and J genes are TRBV7-8 and TRBJ1-1; D might be TRBD1 (5 bases). Germline V gene data show CDR1 as SGHVS and CDR2 as FQNEAQ. This CDR3 is built from 15 residues. V lost 3 bases to trimming and J lost 8 bases, with 19 bases between them. The CDR3 here is CASSFPGGPGREAFF. In DNA form, the CDR3 reads TGTGCCAGCAGCTTCCCCGGCGGTCCAGGGCGCGAAGCTTTCTTT.

This clonotype was recorded only once. This sequence joins TRBV15 and TRBJ2-2, with D uncertain. This CDR3 has 17 residues. Germline V lookup: CDR1 LNHNV, CDR2 YYDKDF (reference sequence). Deletions cut 0 bases from V and 1 base from J, with 12 bases between. DNA for the CDR3: TGTGCCACCAGCAGAGAAGATGGACGGCGGAACACCGGGGAGCTGTTTTTT. The encoded protein is CATSREDGRRNTGELFF.

This chain connects TRBV7-9 to TRBJ2-3; the D is unclear. The V and J ends lost 1 base and 2 bases respectively, with 10 bases between them. The germline CDR1 and CDR2 sequences are SEHNR and FQNEAQ (reference sequence). This CDR3 spans 15 amino acids. The CDR3 is CASSLDGSPTDTQYF. The CDR3 region has the DNA TGTGCCAGCAGCTTAGACGGTTCTCCCACAGATACGCAGTATTTT.

This clonotype was counted a few times. This chain joins TRBV6-6 and TRBJ2-2; D is unresolved. There are 14 residues in the CDR3. V lost 0 bases and J lost 3, with 5 bases in between. Germline loops: CDR1 MNHNY, CDR2 SVGAGI (reference sequence). CDR3 sequence reads: CASSYSIDTGELFF. In DNA form, the CDR3 reads TGTGCCAGCAGTTACTCTATAGACACCGGGGAGCTGTTTTTT.